This T cell receptor (beta chain) was observed in a study of CD8 T cells in Susac syndrome (dated by TCRdb to about 2019). As for the study more broadly: Among the Susac syndrome patients who were sequenced, clinically active disease was present in six and clinical remission was observed in under ten. Whether CD8+ T cell activation and differentiation in Susac syndrome was antigen driven was tested using repertoire sequencing. At the time of blood withdrawal, Susac syndrome patients were either therapy-naive, taking corticosteroids (with some also receiving IVIg), or on IVIg alone.

High-throughput TCR beta sequencing profiled peripheral blood CD8+ and CD4+ T cells from healthy donors, Susac syndrome patients and multiple sclerosis patients. The Susac syndrome patients fulfilled recently defined diagnostic criteria for definite or probable disease. Bulk CD8+ and CD4+ T cells were purified by magnetic negative isolation, whereas CD8+ TEMRA cells were enriched by FACS. Blood was collected in EDTA tubes and processed within 24 hours, with PBMCs isolated through density gradient centrifugation. PBMCs intended for TCR sequencing were cryopreserved in liquid nitrogen and thawed later in a water bath at 37 degrees C. Purity of sorted or isolated CD4+, CD8+ and CD8+ TEMRA cells was at least 90%. CDR1 and CDR2 (GTSNPN, SVGIG) derive from the germline V gene (reference sequence). From the cysteine through the phenylalanine, the CDR3 covers 13 amino acids. Only the CDR3 portion is preserved as DNA: 39 bases, with reading frame beginning at the first base. V is pared back by 2 bases and J by 0 bases, with 5 bases lying between the germline termini.

RNA was extracted with the RNeasy kit and about 0.5 to 1 ug was reverse transcribed using random hexamers. The immunoSEQ multiplex PCR assay, covering 54 Vbeta and 13 Jbeta segments, was used to amplify TCR beta CDR3 regions. PCR amplification bias was corrected using a synthetic template baseline for primer optimization and computational correction. Regarding the original processing steps: Reads were annotated to V, D and J genes per IMGT and analyzed with immunoSEQ Analyzer, keeping only productive sequences. Clonality was computed as one minus Shannon entropy normalized by log2 of the number of productive unique sequences. For each patient and control, public and private clones were evaluated among the 100 most prevalent clones. Clones were defined as Susac-specific when absent from the healthy and MS cohorts, from about 970 published viral clones and from other ImmuneACCESS disease sequences. The public reads were run again by TCRdb, first through fastp at Q25 and then through MiXCR, and only productive beta chains were kept. Entries that share a CDR3 protein sequence are merged under the most common genes and DNA. The V and J calls shown here were made by TCRdb, not taken from the authors' results. Present in this sample are hundreds of thousands of distinct CDR3 sequences, about 95% of which were seen just once. 0.15% to 0.2% of the sample is taken by the ten largest.

Summary of the overall study and its limitations: The study acknowledged that relatively few individuals were included in the TCR sequencing and HLA analysis. No clonal expansion was detected in the CD4+ T cell repertoire of Susac syndrome patients.

This clonotype was picked up one time. This clone's antigen is unknown. No quality values exist for individual bases; no much larger clone is one base distant. On its own, one read is weak support. Sequencing was performed on CD4+ T cells from PBMCs. This sequence was found in a human donor with Susac syndrome. This sequence uses TRBV30 and TRBJ1-3; confidence is insufficient to name the D gene. The nucleotide sequence is TGTGCCTGGAGTTATGACTCTGGAAACACCATATATTTT. Translation gives CAWSYDSGNTIYF.